This TCR beta chain was identified in a study of shared clonotypes between healthy human individuals. About the research overall: Each donor's CD4 naive and CD4 memory cells filled three plates apiece, CD8 naive two, and CD8 memory one. Study-level results: Naive CD4 clonotype sharing across a few donors was approximately 5%. Generation probabilities were higher for clonotypes shared across all four sorted-subset donors than for unshared ones.

CDR3 length: 15 residues. Germline V gene lookup returns CDR1 SGHVS and CDR2 FNYEAQ. V was shortened by 2 bases and J by 2 bases, with 11 bases between the two germline ends. Measured with immunoSEQ multiplex PCR; TCRdb has only the in-frame clones, and not every one. The profile shows 1.4 million to 1.5 million clones, 95% to 97% of them singletons. Points on this clone: The antigen is unknown.

This TCR was recovered from a man aged 25 to 45 in good health. The chain recombines TRBV7-6 with TRBJ2-3, with D possibly matching TRBD1 (6 bases). Sequenced sample: naive CD4+ T cells sorted from blood. Noted subset: CD45RA+ positively selected. Written as DNA, the CDR3 is TGTGCCAGCAGCTTAAGTGGGGGCACCACAGATACGCAGTATTTT. Residues: CASSLSGGTTDTQYF.